The next 30 T cell receptor beta chains were all read from a single sample in a study of a mutant IDH1 vaccine in newly diagnosed glioma. Generated by immunoSEQ multiplex PCR, the TCRdb table keeps only in-frame clones and is missing some. The sample records 25,000 to 35,000 clones, about nine tenths being singletons. Time point: baseline, week 1 (first vaccination visit). Treatment in this sample: pre-vaccination baseline after standard-of-care therapy. The sample was PBMCs, taken from a glioma patient treated with radiotherapy, temozolomide or both. These receptors were obtained from a middle-aged woman with glioma.

The rearrangement uses TRBV28 and TRBJ2-7; no reliable D call. Germline CDR1 reads MDHEN; CDR2 reads SYDVKM. The V end lost 6 bases, the J end lost 2 bases, and 8 bases lay between the germline ends. This CDR3 contains 12 residues. CDR3 region: CASRIHPYEQYF. DNA for the CDR3: TGTGCCAGCAGAATACATCCCTACGAGCAGTACTTC.

The chain combines TRBV14 with TRBJ1-4; 9 nucleotides match TRBD1. J gave up 6 bases and V 4 bases, and 9 bases lay outside the gene matches. The germline gives CDR1 SGHDN, CDR2 FVKESK. CDR3 length equals 16 residues. CDR3 nucleotides: TGTGCCAGCAGCCCCGATGGGGGACAGGGTCATGAAAAACTGTTTTTT. Translation gives CASSPDGGQGHEKLFF.

This clone was detected only once. The chain couples TRBV5-5 to TRBJ2-1; D not resolved. Germline loops: CDR1 SGHKS, CDR2 YYEKEE (reference sequence). Trimming cost V 2 bases and J 2 bases, with 5 bases left between them. CDR3 length: 13 residues. The CDR3 loop is CASSLAPYNEQFF. In DNA, the CDR3 is TGTGCCAGCAGCTTAGCGCCCTACAATGAGCAGTTCTTC.

The chain is built from TRBV4-3 and TRBJ2-5; a weak D match, TRBD1 (6 bases). This CDR3 is built from 15 residues. The V end lost 4 bases, the J end lost 2 bases, and 14 bases lay between the germline ends. In germline, CDR1 is LGHNA, CDR2 YSLEER. CDR3 sequence (DNA): TGCGCCAGCAGCCCCCTTGGGGGCGGGCAAGAGACCCAGTACTTC. This translates into CASSPLGGGQETQYF.

The V call is TRBV5-6, the J call TRBJ2-1, with no clear D. This CDR3 contains 13 residues. Trimming cost V 0 bases and J 5 bases, with 6 bases left between them. Germline loops: CDR1 SGHDT, CDR2 YYEEEE. The CDR3 DNA reads TGTGCCAGCAGCTTGGGGACCGACAATGAGCAGTTCTTC. As protein: CASSLGTDNEQFF.

The gene calls are TRBV29-1 and TRBJ2-1; 9 positions agree with TRBD2. The CDR3 has 13 amino acids. Germline-derived CDR1 and CDR2 are SQVTM and ANQGSEA. V lost 4 bases, J lost 7 bases, and 5 bases stayed unmatched. The CDR3 DNA reads as TGCAGCGTTGTCGGCGGGGGGGGGAATGAGCAGTTCTTC. Protein: CSVVGGGGNEQFF.

The chain uses TRBV5-8 and TRBJ2-7; TRBD2 matches 8 bases. The CDR3 has 14 residues. Germline CDR1 reads SGHTS; CDR2 reads YDEGEE. With 6 bases clipped from V and 3 bases from J, the junction kept 8 bases outside the gene matches. The CDR3 sequence: CASKRLALVYEQYF. Written as DNA, the CDR3 is TGTGCCAGCAAACGACTAGCGTTGGTCTACGAGCAGTACTTC.

The chain couples TRBV7-2 to TRBJ2-7, with 8 bases fitting TRBD2. This CDR3 spans 13 amino acids. Looked up from germline, CDR1 is SGHTA and CDR2 is FQGNSA. V was clipped by 5 bases and J by 5 bases; unmatched bases: 5. CDR3 DNA: TGTGCCAGCAGCACCCGGGGGGGTGACGAGCAGTACTTC. This codes for CASSTRGGDEQYF.

The J gene is TRBJ2-7, the V gene TRBV4-1; no definite D call. Trimming took 0 bases from V and 3 from J, leaving 9 bases between them. This CDR3 has 14 residues. Germline loops: CDR1 MGHRA, CDR2 YSYEKL. CDR3 residues: CASSQDHGRYEQYF. As DNA, the CDR3 is TGCGCCAGCAGCCAAGACCACGGACGCTACGAGCAGTACTTC.

This chain links TRBV30 with TRBJ1-2, with TRBD1 matching 8 bases. CDR1 is GTSNPN and CDR2 is SVGIG in the germline V gene (reference sequence). This CDR3 has 12 amino acids. Trimming cost V 4 bases and J 6 bases; bases outside gene matches: 4. The CDR3 sequence: CAWTRTGNGYTF. CDR3 bases: TGTGCCTGGACCCGGACAGGGAATGGCTACACCTTC. The full variable domain, completed using reference TRBV30 and TRBJ1-2, is SQTIHQWPATLVQPVGSPLSLECTVEGTSNPNLYWYRQAAGRGLQLLFYSVGIGQISSEVPQNLSASRPQDRQFILSSKKLLLSDSGFYLCAWTRTGNGYTFGSGTRLTVV.

V and J are TRBV19 and TRBJ1-1; TRBD1 might be the D (5 bases). The V gene lost 4 bases and the J gene lost 6 bases, with 9 bases spanning the gap. CDR1 and CDR2 (germline): LNHDA, SQIVND (reference sequence). CDR3 length: 12 amino acids. As DNA, the CDR3 is TGTGCCAGTAGTAAAGGGGTCGCTGAAGCTTTCTTT. Protein product: CASSKGVAEAFF.

The chain uses TRBV6-5 and TRBJ1-1; TRBD1 is a possible D gene (5 bases). Trimming stripped 6 bases from V and 0 bases from J, with 11 bases between. The germline CDR1 and CDR2 sequences are MNHEY and SVGAGI. The CDR3 totals 14 residues. The CDR3 DNA is TGTGCCAGCAGACTCCAGGGACTGAACACTGAAGCTTTCTTT. Residues: CASRLQGLNTEAFF.

The chain links TRBV2 to TRBJ2-7; weak D call: TRBD2 (6 bases). The CDR3 length is 17 residues. V was cut by 7 bases and J by 1 base, with 23 bases left in between. Germline V lookup: CDR1 SNHLY, CDR2 FYNNEI. This CDR3 is CASIANPRDFPSYEQYF. DNA of the CDR3: TGTGCCAGCATCGCAAATCCCCGGGACTTTCCTTCCTACGAGCAGTACTTC.

The chain recombines TRBV9 with TRBJ1-1; D is possibly TRBD1 (6 bases). This CDR3 is built from 14 residues. V lost 0 bases and J lost 4, with 10 bases in between. CDR1 is SGDLS, CDR2 YYNGEE, per germline. In DNA form, the CDR3 reads TGTGCCAGCAGCGTAGGAGGGGGATTCACTGAAGCTTTCTTT. Translation gives CASSVGGGFTEAFF.

The chain uses TRBV27 and TRBJ1-1, with D uncertain. This CDR3 is built from 13 residues. In germline, CDR1 is MNHEY, CDR2 SMNVEV (reference sequence). V lost 1 base and J lost 8, with 11 bases in between. CDR3: CASSLWDGEEAFF. CDR3 nucleotide sequence: TGTGCCAGCAGTTTATGGGATGGGGAAGAAGCTTTCTTT.

This clone has just a few counts. V and J are TRBV5-1 and TRBJ1-2; D possibly corresponds to TRBD1 (6 bases). The CDR3 runs 14 residues. V was shortened by 2 bases and J by 2 bases, with 10 bases between the two germline ends. In germline, CDR1 is SGHRS, CDR2 YFSETQ. The CDR3 loop reads CASSFQGGNYGYTF. CDR3 in DNA: TGCGCCAGCAGCTTCCAAGGGGGGAACTATGGCTACACCTTC.

The chain has TRBV10-2 and TRBJ1-5, with D unresolved. CDR1 and CDR2 (germline): WSHSY, SAAADI. The ends were cut back, 3 bases at V and 2 bases at J, with 5 bases in the middle. The CDR3 covers 13 residues. The CDR3 sequence: CASSDWGNQPQHF. In nucleotides, the CDR3 is TGCGCCAGCAGTGATTGGGGCAATCAGCCCCAGCATTTT.

V and J are TRBV5-1 and TRBJ2-5; unclear D gene. CDR1 is SGHRS, CDR2 YFSETQ, per germline. V dropped 4 bases and J dropped 2 bases, with 9 bases sitting between them. The CDR3 is 13 amino acids. CDR3 nucleotide sequence: TGCGCCAGCAGCCAGAGATTTCAAGAGACCCAGTACTTC. The encoded protein is CASSQRFQETQYF.

The rearrangement links TRBV7-2 to TRBJ1-6; TRBD1 matches 8 bases. The V and J ends lost 5 bases and 7 bases, in that order; junction bases with no gene match: 4. This CDR3 comprises 14 residues. Germline V gene sequence: CDR1 SGHTA, CDR2 FQGNSA. CDR3 coding DNA: TGTGCCAGCAGCAGACAGGGGAGGAATTCACCCCTCCACTTT. Its protein product is CASSRQGRNSPLHF.

The gene calls are TRBV6-1 and TRBJ1-4; D perhaps matches TRBD1 (6 bases). Germline V CDR1 and CDR2: MNHNS, SASEGT. The CDR3 is 12 residues long. Trimming removed 4 bases from V and 13 bases from J, with 13 bases in between. This chain's CDR3 is CASSVPDRILFF. As DNA, the CDR3 is TGTGCCAGCAGTGTCCCCGACAGGATACTGTTTTTT.

The V and J genes are TRBV15 and TRBJ2-1, with a tentative D call TRBD1 (7 bases). CDR3 size: 18 residues. Germline V lookup: CDR1 LNHNV, CDR2 YYDKDF (reference sequence). Between the trimmed V and J ends, which lost 2 bases and 9 bases, there was a span of 26 bases. CDR3 bases: TGTGCCACCAGCAGACCCCACCTTAATAGCGTCAGGGGGGTTGAGCAGTTCTTC. This gives the protein CATSRPHLNSVRGVEQFF. Full variable domain (remainder filled in from reference TRBV15 and TRBJ2-1): DAMVIQNPRYQVTQFGKPVTLSCSQTLNHNVMYWYQQKSSQAPKLLFHYYDKDFNNEADTPDNFQSRRPNTSFCFLDIRSPGLGDTAMYLCATSRPHLNSVRGVEQFFGPGTRLTVL.

This clone was counted once. The chain links TRBV28 to TRBJ1-2; the D gene is possibly TRBD1 (6 bases). The CDR3 is made up of 15 amino acids. Between the trimmed V and J ends, which lost 1 base and 8 bases, there was a span of 17 bases. In germline, CDR1 is MDHEN, CDR2 SYDVKM. The CDR3 reads CASSLFPRGARGYTF. CDR3 in DNA: TGTGCCAGCAGTTTATTTCCTCGGGGGGCGCGGGGCTACACCTTC.

This chain joins TRBV4-3 and TRBJ1-4, with a possible D match to TRBD1 (5 bases). V was cut by 0 bases and J by 7 bases, with 18 bases left in between. The CDR3 is made up of 17 amino acids. The germline V gene has CDR1 LGHNA and CDR2 YSLEER. The CDR3 loop reads CASSQDYSATVGEKLFF. For the CDR3, the DNA is TGCGCCAGCAGCCAAGATTACTCCGCGACAGTTGGTGAAAAACTGTTTTTT.

This chain uses TRBV7-8 with TRBJ2-2; D remains ambiguous. Germline assignment: CDR1 SGHVS and CDR2 FQNEAQ. The V and J ends lost 3 bases and 5 bases respectively, with 16 bases between them. The CDR3 has 16 amino acids. Here the CDR3 DNA reads TGTGCCAGCAGCTTTCGCGTCCCAGCGAGAACCGGGGAGCTGTTTTTT. Translation gives CASSFRVPARTGELFF.

The chain is built from TRBV27 and TRBJ2-7; TRBD2 matches at 14 bases. Germline loops: CDR1 MNHEY, CDR2 SMNVEV (reference sequence). The CDR3 loop spans 17 amino acids. Trimming cost V 2 bases and J 2 bases; bases outside gene matches: 5. The CDR3 reads CASSLGLGLAGAYEQYF. DNA of the CDR3: TGTGCCAGCAGTTTAGGTTTGGGACTAGCGGGAGCCTACGAGCAGTACTTC.

This clone was found once. The chain uses TRBV4-1 and TRBJ1-6, with D perhaps TRBD1 (6 bases). V was pared by 0 bases and J by 4 bases, with 10 bases between. CDR1 and CDR2 (germline): MGHRA, YSYEKL. This CDR3 is 16 amino acids long. The CDR3 reads CASSQDLTGYNSPLHF. In DNA, the CDR3 is TGCGCCAGCAGCCAAGACCTAACAGGGTATAATTCACCCCTCCACTTT.

This chain uses TRBV7-2 with TRBJ2-6; D gene unclear. With 1 base removed from V and 0 bases from J, the gap between germline ends came to 4 bases. This CDR3 region has 15 residues. Germline CDR1 SGHTA, CDR2 FQGNSA. The chain's CDR3 is CASSLGLSGANVLTF. Written as DNA, the CDR3 is TGTGCCAGCAGCTTAGGCCTCTCTGGGGCCAACGTCCTGACTTTC. Full variable domain (rest looked up from reference TRBV7-2 and TRBJ2-6): GAGVSQSPSNKVTEKGKDVELRCDPISGHTALYWYRQSLGQGLEFLIYFQGNSAPDKSGLPSDRFSAERTGGSVSTLTIQRTQQEDSAVYLCASSLGLSGANVLTFGAGSRLTVL.

The CDR3 here is CASSLWGEGAQETQYF. The CDR3 nucleotides read TGTGCCAGCAGCTTATGGGGCGAGGGAGCCCAAGAGACCCAGTACTTC. The gene calls are TRBV7-8 and TRBJ2-5; D is perhaps TRBD1 or TRBD2 (5 bases each). V was pared by 2 bases and J by 1 base, with 14 bases between. CDR1 SGHVS and CDR2 FQNEAQ come from the germline V gene. This CDR3 has 16 residues.

The chain combines TRBV30 with TRBJ2-5; D remains unclear. The J call is uncertain, as TRBJ2-7 better fits the DNA end. This CDR3 has 17 amino acids. Germline values: CDR1 GTSNPN, CDR2 SVGIG (reference sequence). The CDR3 loop reads CAWNSRLPPRSSYEQYF. CDR3 coding DNA: TGTGCCTGGAATTCCCGGTTGCCACCGCGGAGCTCCTACGAGCAGTACTTC.

The chain is built from TRBV4-1 and TRBJ2-3; the match to TRBD2 covers 8 bases. This CDR3 region has 18 residues. V dropped 3 bases and J dropped 0; count of bases not matched to a gene: 11. The germline gives CDR1 MGHRA, CDR2 YSYEKL. CDR3 nucleotides: TGCGCCAGCAGCCACACTAGCGGAAAACAACCTAGCACAGATACGCAGTATTTT. Its protein product is CASSHTSGKQPSTDTQYF.